These 5 T cell receptor beta chains were all obtained from the same sample, sequenced in a study of CD8 T cells in Susac syndrome. Random hexamers were used to reverse transcribe roughly 0.5 to 1 ug of RNA. TCRdb reprocessed the immunoSEQ multiplex PCR reads via MiXCR and lists one record per CDR3 protein. Here the sample spans 70,000 or so distinct CDR3 sequences, approximately 94% being singletons. The specimen sequenced was CD8+ T cells from PBMCs. Receptors were obtained from a human donor with multiple sclerosis.

The V and J genes are TRBV12-3 or TRBV12-4 and TRBJ2-1, with D unclear. The CDR3 sequence is 15 residues long. V dropped 6 bases and J dropped 0 bases, with 12 bases sitting between them. CDR3 sequence: CASRTTEDSYNEQFF. The CDR3 region has the DNA TGTGCCAGCAGGACCACCGAGGACTCCTACAATGAGCAGTTCTTC.

V and J are TRBV20-1 and TRBJ1-1, with 9 bases identical to TRBD1. This CDR3 spans 14 amino acids. J gave up 1 base and V 6 bases, and 6 bases lay outside the gene matches. The germline CDR1 and CDR2 sequences are DFQATT and SNEGSKA (reference sequence). CDR3 sequence: CSASRDRANTEAFF. The DNA for the CDR3 is TGCAGTGCCAGCCGGGACAGGGCGAACACTGAAGCTTTCTTT.

V gene TRBV7-9 combines with J gene TRBJ2-7; no definite D call. V was cut by 5 bases and J by 1 base, with 9 bases left in between. The CDR3 contains 13 residues. CDR1 is SEHNR, CDR2 FQNEAQ, per germline (reference sequence). The CDR3 DNA follows: TGTGCCAGCAGCCCGCCCCAGTCCTACGAGCAGTACTTC. Its protein product is CASSPPQSYEQYF.

This chain uses TRBV20-1 with TRBJ2-7; D ambiguous. CDR1 and CDR2 (germline): DFQATT, SNEGSKA (reference sequence). V was cut by 6 bases and J by 2 bases, with 17 bases left in between. This CDR3 spans 14 amino acids. The CDR3 DNA reads as TGCAGTGCCCACGGCCCAACTTCCGCCTACGAGCAGTACTTC. This sequence encodes CSAHGPTSAYEQYF.

This chain links TRBV7-9 with TRBJ2-7; D possibly corresponds to TRBD2 (5 bases). CDR1 and CDR2 from the germline V gene are SEHNR and FQNEAQ (reference sequence). The germline V and J ends were trimmed by 5 bases and 5 bases, with 16 bases remaining between them. There are 14 residues in the CDR3. The DNA for the CDR3 is TGTGCCAGCAGCGCCCCCCGGGGTTGGCACGAGCAGTACTTC. It translates to CASSAPRGWHEQYF.